A selection of T cell receptor beta chains follows, all from one sample in a study of vaccination effects on CD4 cells after COVID-19. Clones were sequenced by immunoSEQ multiplex PCR, and TCRdb holds only the in-frame ones, with some missing. The data contain about 28,000 clones, 65% of them singletons. No antigen has been assigned to these receptors. The source was CD4+ T cells from PBMCs cultured without peptide, collected before COVID-19 vaccination. Source of these receptors: a human donor who received a COVID-19 vaccine. CDR3s include the opening cysteine and the closing phenylalanine or tryptophan. The order of the fields is D gene, J gene, clone size, V gene, CDR3 DNA, CDR3 protein. D genes are given only for firm matches. A clone size is listed for some rows: how often the clone was seen (once, few, many), or a class if it is expanded.

NA,TRBJ2-3,few,TRBV4-1,TGCGCCAGCAGCCAACAGGGACATAGCACAGATACGCAGTATTTT,CASSQQGHSTDTQYF
TRBD1,TRBJ2-5,NA,TRBV6-5,TGTGCCAGCAGTTCCTTGGACAGGGGGCGCGAGGAGACCCAGTACTTC,CASSSLDRGREETQYF
NA,TRBJ1-5,NA,TRBV7-8,TGTGCCAGCAGCTTAGGGGACCAAGGGCAGCCCCAGCATTTT,CASSLGDQGQPQHF
NA,TRBJ2-1,NA,TRBV6-4,TGTGCCAGCAGTTCCACAGAAAATGAGCAGTTCTTC,CASSSTENEQFF
TRBD1,TRBJ1-2,NA,TRBV6-1,TGTGCCAGCAGTGTGACGGGATCGACAGGGAGATTGAGTGGCTACACCTTC,CASSVTGSTGRLSGYTF
TRBD1,TRBJ1-4,few,TRBV19,TGTGCCAGTAGCGGGACAGGGGGAGAAAAACTGTTTTTT,CASSGTGGEKLFF
NA,TRBJ2-3,NA,TRBV5-4,TGTGCCAGCAGCTTGGAGGGTGCACATACGCAGTATTTT,CASSLEGAHTQYF
NA,TRBJ2-7,NA,TRBV6-5,TGTGCCAGCAGCCTGGACGGATCCTACGAGCAGTACTTC,CASSLDGSYEQYF
NA,TRBJ1-2,NA,TRBV18,TGTGCCAGCTCACCACCGGCCAGTAGACACCCTAACTATGGCTACACCTTC,CASSPPASRHPNYGYTF
NA,TRBJ1-1,NA,TRBV11-3,TGTGCCAGCAGCTTATCAAATAGGGACACTGAAGCTTTCTTT,CASSLSNRDTEAFF
NA,TRBJ1-6,NA,TRBV4-1,TGCGCCAGCAGCCCATTGAACAGATATTCACCCCTCCACTTT,CASSPLNRYSPLHF
NA,TRBJ1-4,NA,TRBV25-1,TGTGCCAGCAGTGAACAGGGCTCGCCTAATGAAAAACTGTTTTTT,CASSEQGSPNEKLFF
TRBD1,TRBJ1-6,NA,TRBV19,TGTGCCAGTAGTATTTCCGAGACAGGGAGTAATTCACCCCTCCACTTT,CASSISETGSNSPLHF
NA,TRBJ1-1,NA,TRBV5-1,TGCGCCAGCAACTTGGAGTTTCCAGGGGCTACTGAAGCTTTCTTT,CASNLEFPGATEAFF
TRBD1,TRBJ2-3,few,TRBV18,TGTGCCAGCTCACCACCCGACAGGGTAGCAGATACGCAGTATTTT,CASSPPDRVADTQYF
NA,TRBJ1-1,NA,TRBV5-1,TGCGCCAGCAAGCTTGGTATGGGGAACACTGAAGCTTTCTTT,CASKLGMGNTEAFF
TRBD2,TRBJ2-7,NA,TRBV9,TGTGCCAGCAGCGCCGTAGCGGGAGGCGGTCTCGAGCAGTACTTC,CASSAVAGGGLEQYF
TRBD2,TRBJ2-1,NA,TRBV27,TGTGCCAGCAGGCCAACGACTAGCGCCCTTGAGCAGTTCTTC,CASRPTTSALEQFF
TRBD2,TRBJ2-3,NA,TRBV6-5,TGTGCCAGCAGTCTAGCGGGCGGCACAGATACGCAGTATTTT,CASSLAGGTDTQYF
NA,TRBJ1-1,NA,TRBV4-2,TGTGCCAGCAGCCAAGATCCAAGCACTGAAGCTTTCTTT,CASSQDPSTEAFF
TRBD1,TRBJ2-1,few,TRBV5-6,TGTGCCAGCAGCTGGGGACAGGGAACCAATGAGCAGTTCTTC,CASSWGQGTNEQFF
NA,TRBJ2-1,few,TRBV5-1,TGCGCCAGCAGCTTGGCAAGGTATGAGCAGTTCTTC,CASSLARYEQFF
NA,TRBJ1-2,NA,TRBV19,TGTGCCAGTAATGTAGACACCGGGGCGGGTGGCTACACCTTC,CASNVDTGAGGYTF
NA,TRBJ2-3,NA,TRBV3-1/TRBV3-2,TGTGCCAGCAGCCACAGAGATACGCAGTATTTT,CASSHRDTQYF